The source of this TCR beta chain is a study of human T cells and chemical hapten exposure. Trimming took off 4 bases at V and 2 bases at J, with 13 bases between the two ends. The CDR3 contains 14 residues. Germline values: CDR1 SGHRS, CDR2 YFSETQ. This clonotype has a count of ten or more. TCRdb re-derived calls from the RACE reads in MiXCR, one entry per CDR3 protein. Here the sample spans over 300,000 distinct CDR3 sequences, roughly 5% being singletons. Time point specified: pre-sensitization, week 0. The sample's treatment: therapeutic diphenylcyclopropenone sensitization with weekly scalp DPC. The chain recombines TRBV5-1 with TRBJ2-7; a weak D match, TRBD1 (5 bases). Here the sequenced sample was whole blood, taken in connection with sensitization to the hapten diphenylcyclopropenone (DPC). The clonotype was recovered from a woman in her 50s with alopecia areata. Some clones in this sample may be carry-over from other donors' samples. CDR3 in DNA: TGCGCCAGCAGCAGCAGGACACTCACCTACGAGCAGTACTTC. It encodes CASSSRTLTYEQYF.